The next 27 T cell receptor beta chains were all read from a single sample in a study of regulatory and conventional T cells in RAG deficiency. Conventional CD4+ T cells were sorted from blood as CD25-low CD127-high cells. The protocol was immunoSEQ multiplex PCR, while the TCRdb copy is restricted to in-frame clones and leaves out a portion. The sample gives about 29,000 clones, roughly 96% of which show up once; approximately 0.15% is in the top ten. These data also formed part of another study, on regulatory T cells. In that study: Primers: 52 TRBV forward and 13 TRBJ reverse.

Sequencing input: CD25- CD4+ T cells sorted from blood. The receptor set was obtained from a human donor in good health.

The chain recombines TRBV5-1 with TRBJ1-4, with D possibly matching TRBD1 (5 bases). The CDR3 contains 15 residues. V was clipped by 4 bases and J by 6 bases, with 16 bases between them. From germline, CDR1 is SGHRS and CDR2 YFSETQ. In DNA form, the CDR3 reads TGCGCCAGCAGCGAGGGCGGGGCCATGGATGAAAAACTGTTTTTT. Translation: CASSEGGAMDEKLFF.

V usage is TRBV11-2 and J usage is TRBJ2-1; TRBD1 matches 8 bases. The CDR3 is 13 amino acids. The germline V gene has CDR1 SGHAT and CDR2 FQNNGV. The ends lost 3 bases at V and 8 bases at J; junction bases unmatched: 3. CDR3 in DNA: TGTGCCAGCAGCTTCAGGGGGCTGGATGAGCAGTTCTTC. Its protein product is CASSFRGLDEQFF.

The CDR3 DNA is TGTGCCAGTAGTCCGAGGACAGGGTGGGACCCCTATGGCTACACCTTC. This sequence encodes CASSPRTGWDPYGYTF. The chain is built from TRBV19 and TRBJ1-2; TRBD1 matches 8 bases. Germline-derived CDR1 and CDR2 are LNHDA and SQIVND (reference sequence). The length of the CDR3 is 16 residues. V lost 5 bases and J lost 4; bases outside the gene matches: 12.

This chain's CDR3 is CASSKGSSYNEQFF. The CDR3 DNA reads as TGTGCCAGCAGCAAAGGGAGCTCCTACAATGAGCAGTTCTTC. The V gene is TRBV9, the J gene TRBJ2-1; D possibly corresponds to TRBD2 (5 bases). Per the germline V gene, CDR1 is SGDLS and CDR2 is YYNGEE. The CDR3 has 14 amino acids. V was clipped by 4 bases and J by 0 bases, with 8 bases between them.

The V and J genes are TRBV5-1 and TRBJ2-5; D possibly corresponds to TRBD1 (5 bases). The CDR3 contains 14 residues. The germline CDR1 and CDR2 sequences are SGHRS and YFSETQ. The ends were cut back, 3 bases at V and 0 bases at J, with 9 bases in the middle. The CDR3 bases are TGCGCCAGCAGCTCAGACAGCCACCAAGAGACCCAGTACTTC. Protein sequence: CASSSDSHQETQYF. The entire variable domain, with the rest obtained from reference TRBV5-1 and TRBJ2-5, is as follows: KAGVTQTPRYLIKTRGQQVTLSCSPISGHRSVSWYQQTPGQGLQFLFEYFSETQRNKGNFPGRFSGRQFSNSRSEMNVSTLELGDSALYLCASSSDSHQETQYFGPGTRLLVL.

The chain links TRBV6-6 to TRBJ2-3; D unresolved. The germline CDR1 and CDR2 sequences are MNHNY and SVGAGI (reference sequence). The CDR3 is 13 residues long. Between the trimmed V and J ends, which lost 8 bases and 0 bases, there was a span of 9 bases. This CDR3 is CASLRHSTDTQYF. The CDR3 DNA reads TGTGCCAGCCTTCGACATAGCACAGATACGCAGTATTTT.

Here the CDR3 DNA reads TGTGCCAGCAGCTTAGTCAGGGGAGGAAACACCATATATTTT. Residues: CASSLVRGGNTIYF. J is TRBJ1-3 and V is TRBV7-2, with D perhaps TRBD1 (6 bases). V was shortened by 1 base and J by 4 bases, with 8 bases between the two germline ends. The CDR3 spans 14 residues. Looked up from germline, CDR1 is SGHTA and CDR2 is FQGNSA. Complete variable domain (other parts from reference TRBV7-2 and TRBJ1-3): GAGVSQSPSNKVTEKGKDVELRCDPISGHTALYWYRQSLGQGLEFLIYFQGNSAPDKSGLPSDRFSAERTGGSVSTLTIQRTQQEDSAVYLCASSLVRGGNTIYFGEGSWLTVV.

This rearrangement joins TRBV19 to TRBJ2-7; TRBD1 is a possible D gene (6 bases). The CDR3 is 15 amino acids. With 3 bases removed from V and 1 base from J, the gap between germline ends came to 13 bases. The germline CDR1 and CDR2 sequences are LNHDA and SQIVND (reference sequence). The CDR3 is CASSIVGAPSYEQYF. Here the CDR3 DNA reads TGTGCCAGTAGTATTGTGGGGGCTCCTTCCTACGAGCAGTACTTC.

Of note for this clone: Mismatch with germline at one junction end may stem from a read error. The sample holds other DNA sequences that translate to the same CDR3. V is TRBV5-1 and J is TRBJ1-6; TRBD1 aligns across 8 bases. The CDR3 is 17 residues long. Germline-derived CDR1 and CDR2 are SGHRS and YFSETQ. CDR3: CASSFGDRGRNNSPLHF. The CDR3 bases are TGCGCCAGCAGCTTTGGAGACAGGGGCCGTAATAATTCCCCCCTCCACTTT.

The V call is TRBV5-3, the J call TRBJ2-7; 7 nucleotides match TRBD2. TRBV5-3 is assigned to the ORF class and has an uncertain function. This CDR3 has 15 amino acids. Trimming at V came to 4 bases and at J to 3 bases, leaving 10 bases not matched to a gene. The DNA of the CDR3 is TGTGCCAGAAGCGGGGTCAAAGCGGGGTACTACGAGCAGTACTTC. Encoded protein: CARSGVKAGYYEQYF.

CDR3 coding DNA: TGTGCCATCAGTGCCCGCCAGGCTAACTATGGCTACACCTTC. Translated, it gives CAISARQANYGYTF. This chain connects TRBV10-3 to TRBJ1-2, with D hard to call. Germline CDR1 and CDR2: ENHRY and SYGVKD. This CDR3 spans 14 amino acids. Trimming stripped 4 bases from V and 0 bases from J, with 9 bases between.

This chain joins TRBV7-3 and TRBJ2-7; a possible D gene is TRBD2 (5 bases). The CDR3 consists of 10 residues. Trimming pared 10 bases from V and 7 bases from J, leaving 11 bases between. Germline values: CDR1 SGHTA, CDR2 FQGTGA. The CDR3 DNA reads as TGTGCCACGTTCTCGGGGGAGCAGTACTTC. It translates to CATFSGEQYF.

The V gene is TRBV2, the J gene TRBJ1-4, with 8 bases lining up with TRBD1. The CDR3 extends over 13 amino acids. The germline CDR1 and CDR2 sequences are SNHLY and FYNNEI. The V and J ends lost 4 bases and 7 bases, in that order; junction bases with no gene match: 2. The CDR3 DNA is TGTGCCAGCAGTGGGACAGGGCCTGAAAAACTGTTTTTT. Its protein product is CASSGTGPEKLFF.

The V gene is TRBV4-1, the J gene TRBJ1-6, with D maybe TRBD1 (5 bases). The germline V gene encodes CDR1 MGHRA and CDR2 YSYEKL. The CDR3 has 16 residues. V was trimmed by 1 base and J by 6 bases, leaving 13 bases between them. The CDR3 nucleotides are TGCGCCAGCAGCCAAGTGTCGGAGCAGGGTAATTCACCCCTCCACTTT. This codes for CASSQVSEQGNSPLHF.

This chain joins TRBV2 and TRBJ2-1; 8 nucleotides align to TRBD1. J lost 7 bases, V lost 6 bases, and 8 bases had no gene match. Per the germline V gene, CDR1 is SNHLY and CDR2 is FYNNEI. CDR3 length: 14 amino acids. The chain's CDR3 is CASRDRVIWNEQFF. For the CDR3, the DNA is TGTGCCAGCAGGGACAGGGTGATCTGGAATGAGCAGTTCTTC. Drawing the rest from reference TRBV2 and TRBJ2-1, the complete variable domain is EPEVTQTPSHQVTQMGQEVILRCVPISNHLYFYWYRQILGQKVEFLVSFYNNEISEKSEIFDDQFSVERPDGSNFTLKIRSTKLEDSAMYFCASRDRVIWNEQFFGPGTRLTVL.

V usage is TRBV2 and J usage is TRBJ2-3; D is perhaps TRBD2 (7 bases). Trimming pared 8 bases from V and 5 bases from J, leaving 20 bases between. In germline, CDR1 is SNHLY, CDR2 FYNNEI. The CDR3 is made up of 15 amino acids. CDR3 coding DNA: TGTGCCAGCGCCCTAGGGGGGGGGCCGAGAGATACGCAGTATTTT. Encoded protein: CASALGGGPRDTQYF.

V usage is TRBV6-6 and J usage is TRBJ2-1; 12 bases are a match to TRBD2. V shed 2 bases, J shed 5 bases, and the junction held 4 bases outside the gene matches. Germline V gives CDR1 MNHNY, CDR2 SVGAGI (reference sequence). The CDR3 extends over 16 amino acids. The CDR3 nucleotides read TGTGCCAGCAGTTACAAACTAGCGGGGGGCCACAATGAGCAGTTCTTC. This sequence encodes CASSYKLAGGHNEQFF.

This chain connects TRBV6-6 to TRBJ1-6; D may be TRBD1 (5 bases). The length of the CDR3 is 15 residues. Between the trimmed V and J ends, which lost 5 bases and 8 bases, there was a span of 16 bases. Per the germline V gene, CDR1 is MNHNY and CDR2 is SVGAGI (reference sequence). The CDR3 loop is CASSQDIPFDSPLHF. CDR3 in DNA: TGTGCCAGCAGTCAGGACATACCCTTTGATTCACCCCTCCACTTT.

The rearrangement links TRBV6-5 to TRBJ2-3, with 8 bases that match TRBD2. CDR1 is MNHEY, CDR2 SVGAGI, per germline. The CDR3 length is 14 residues. V was clipped by 9 bases and J by 4 bases; unmatched bases: 9. CDR3 loop: CASHRGGHADTQYF. CDR3 coding DNA: TGTGCCAGTCATCGGGGGGGCCACGCAGATACGCAGTATTTT.

The chain couples TRBV30 to TRBJ1-2; perhaps TRBD1 as D (5 bases). V was shortened by 4 bases and J by 5 bases, with 17 bases between the two germline ends. The length of the CDR3 is 14 residues. Germline lookup yields CDR1 GTSNPN and CDR2 SVGIG (reference sequence). The CDR3 loop is CAWKRGPGYYGYTF. The CDR3 region has the DNA TGTGCCTGGAAAAGGGGCCCTGGCTATTATGGCTACACCTTC.

This sequence joins TRBV5-1 and TRBJ1-1; maybe TRBD1 (5 bases). Trimming took off 0 bases at V and 1 base at J, with 13 bases between the two ends. The CDR3 is made up of 16 amino acids. The germline V gene encodes CDR1 SGHRS and CDR2 YFSETQ. The CDR3 loop is CASSLVGGYGNTEAFF. The CDR3 nucleotides read TGCGCCAGCAGCTTGGTGGGGGGGTATGGGAACACTGAAGCTTTCTTT.

The chain links TRBV5-4 to TRBJ2-7; 9 bases match TRBD2. The V and J ends lost 3 bases and 9 bases, in that order; junction bases with no gene match: 7. CDR1 SGHNT and CDR2 YYREEE come from the germline V gene (reference sequence). The CDR3 extends over 13 amino acids. The CDR3 coding sequence is TGTGCCAGCAGCTCCCGGACTAGCGCGTGGCAGTACTTC. Protein sequence: CASSSRTSAWQYF.

This chain uses TRBV5-1 with TRBJ2-7, with 8 bases lining up with TRBD2. V shed 0 bases, J shed 7 bases, and the junction held 9 bases outside the gene matches. The CDR3 covers 15 residues. The germline V gene has CDR1 SGHRS and CDR2 YFSETQ. In nucleotides, the CDR3 is TGCGCCAGCAGCTTGGTTTCGAGCGGGGGTGGTGAGCAGTACTTC. This gives the protein CASSLVSSGGGEQYF.

This chain uses TRBV7-2 with TRBJ1-4, with a weak D call TRBD1 (6 bases). The CDR3 sequence is 14 residues long. Germline-derived CDR1 and CDR2 are SGHTA and FQGNSA. V lost 4 bases and J 6 bases, leaving 12 bases between the germline ends. CDR3 amino acids: CASSWGGQDEKLFF. Here the CDR3 DNA reads TGTGCCAGCAGCTGGGGGGGGCAGGATGAAAAACTGTTTTTT.

This clone was seen more than once but under ten times. This sequence joins TRBV10-1 and TRBJ1-1; tentatively, D is TRBD1 (5 bases). Germline V lookup: CDR1 WNHNN, CDR2 SYGVQD (reference sequence). The CDR3 extends over 15 amino acids. V lost 6 bases, J lost 2 bases, and 16 bases lay in between. The CDR3 region is CASSLTRTTNTEAFF. DNA for the CDR3: TGCGCCAGCAGCCTGACCAGGACAACTAACACTGAAGCTTTCTTT.

J is TRBJ2-1 and V is TRBV5-1; 10 bases line up with TRBD2. Germline-derived CDR1 and CDR2 are SGHRS and YFSETQ. This CDR3 contains 15 residues. The trim removed 1 base at V and 8 bases at J, leaving 6 bases unmatched. The CDR3 bases are TGCGCCAGCAGCTTGCGACTAGCGGGTAGGGATGAGCAGTTCTTC. Translation: CASSLRLAGRDEQFF.

The J gene is TRBJ1-3, the V gene TRBV7-2, with TRBD1 as a possible D gene (5 bases). This CDR3 comprises 15 residues. V shed 4 bases and J shed 0 bases, with 10 bases lying between them. Per germline, CDR1 SGHTA and CDR2 FQGNSA. The CDR3 nucleotides are TGTGCCAGCAGCTCCGGACACGACTCTGGAAACACCATATATTTT. Residues: CASSSGHDSGNTIYF. Full variable domain (remainder filled in from reference TRBV7-2 and TRBJ1-3): GAGVSQSPSNKVTEKGKDVELRCDPISGHTALYWYRQSLGQGLEFLIYFQGNSAPDKSGLPSDRFSAERTGGSVSTLTIQRTQQEDSAVYLCASSSGHDSGNTIYFGEGSWLTVV.